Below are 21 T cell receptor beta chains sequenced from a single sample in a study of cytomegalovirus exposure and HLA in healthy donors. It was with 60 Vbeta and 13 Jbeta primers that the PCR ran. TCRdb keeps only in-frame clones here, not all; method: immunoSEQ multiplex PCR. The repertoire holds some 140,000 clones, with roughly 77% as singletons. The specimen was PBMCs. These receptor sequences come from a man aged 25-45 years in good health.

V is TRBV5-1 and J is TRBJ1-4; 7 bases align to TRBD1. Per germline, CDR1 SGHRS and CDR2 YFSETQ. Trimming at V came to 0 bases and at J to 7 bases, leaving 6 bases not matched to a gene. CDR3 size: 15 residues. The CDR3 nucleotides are TGCGCCAGCAGCTTGGGGGTAGGGGGCAGTGAAAAACTGTTTTTT. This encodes CASSLGVGGSEKLFF.

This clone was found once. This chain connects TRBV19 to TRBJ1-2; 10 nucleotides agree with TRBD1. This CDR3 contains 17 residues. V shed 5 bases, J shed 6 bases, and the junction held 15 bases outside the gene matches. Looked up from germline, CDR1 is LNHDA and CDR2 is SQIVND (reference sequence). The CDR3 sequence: CASSANLRDRGLDGYTF. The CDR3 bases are TGTGCCAGTAGTGCCAATCTCCGGGACAGGGGTTTGGATGGCTACACCTTC.

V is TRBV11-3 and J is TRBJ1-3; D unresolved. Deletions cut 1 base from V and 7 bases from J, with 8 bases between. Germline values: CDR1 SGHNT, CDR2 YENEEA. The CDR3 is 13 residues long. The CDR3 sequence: CASSLVAGNTIYF. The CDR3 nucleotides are TGTGCCAGCAGCTTAGTCGCGGGGAACACCATATATTTT.

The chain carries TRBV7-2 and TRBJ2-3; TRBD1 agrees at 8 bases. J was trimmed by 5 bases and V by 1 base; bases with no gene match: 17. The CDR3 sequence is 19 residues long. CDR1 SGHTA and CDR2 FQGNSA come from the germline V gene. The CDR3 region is CASSLDPLGVWTGRDTQYF. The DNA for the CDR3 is TGTGCCAGCAGCTTAGATCCCCTGGGTGTGTGGACAGGGCGAGATACGCAGTATTTT.

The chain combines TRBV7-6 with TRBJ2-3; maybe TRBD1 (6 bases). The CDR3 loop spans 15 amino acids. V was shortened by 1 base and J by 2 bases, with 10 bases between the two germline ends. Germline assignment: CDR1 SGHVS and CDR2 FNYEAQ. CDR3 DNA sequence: TGTGCCAGCAGCTTAGGGGGGCTAAACACAGATACGCAGTATTTT. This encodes CASSLGGLNTDTQYF.

CDR3 sequence reads: CAIRKTSGGSSYEQYF. The CDR3 DNA is TGTGCCATCAGAAAGACTAGCGGGGGGAGCTCCTACGAGCAGTACTTC. The rearrangement links TRBV10-3 to TRBJ2-7, with 13 bases matching TRBD2. V lost 6 bases to trimming and J lost 0 bases; unmatched junction nucleotides: 5. The CDR3 has 16 residues. Germline values: CDR1 ENHRY, CDR2 SYGVKD.

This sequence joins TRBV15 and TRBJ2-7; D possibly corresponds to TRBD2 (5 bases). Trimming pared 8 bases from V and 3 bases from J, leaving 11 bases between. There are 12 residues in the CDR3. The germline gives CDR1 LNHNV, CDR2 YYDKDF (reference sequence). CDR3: CATRGTGYEQYF. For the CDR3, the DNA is TGTGCCACCCGGGGAACCGGCTACGAGCAGTACTTC.

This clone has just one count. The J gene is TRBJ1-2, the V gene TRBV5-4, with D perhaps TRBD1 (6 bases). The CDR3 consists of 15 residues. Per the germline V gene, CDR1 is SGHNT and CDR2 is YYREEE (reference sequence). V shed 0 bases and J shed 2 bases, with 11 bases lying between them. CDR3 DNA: TGTGCCAGCAGCTTGGGTTATGGACAGAACTATGGCTACACCTTC. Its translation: CASSLGYGQNYGYTF. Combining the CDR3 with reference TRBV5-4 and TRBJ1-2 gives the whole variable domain ETGVTQSPTHLIKTRGQQVTLRCSSQSGHNTVSWYQQALGQGPQFIFQYYREEENGRGNFPPRFSGLQFPNYSSELNVNALELDDSALYLCASSLGYGQNYGYTFGSGTRLTVV.

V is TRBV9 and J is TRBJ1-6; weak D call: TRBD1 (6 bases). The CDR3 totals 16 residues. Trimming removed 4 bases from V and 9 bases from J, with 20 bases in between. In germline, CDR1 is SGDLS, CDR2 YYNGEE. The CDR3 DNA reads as TGTGCCAGCAGCCCCCAGGGGAGTAACGGGCGTTCACCCCTCCACTTT. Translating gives CASSPQGSNGRSPLHF.

This CDR3 is CASSLAGSNQPQHF. The CDR3 coding sequence is TGCGCCAGCAGCTTGGCCGGGAGCAATCAGCCCCAGCATTTT. This chain joins TRBV5-1 and TRBJ1-5; D is undetermined. The CDR3 contains 14 residues. The V and J ends lost 0 bases and 1 base respectively, with 5 bases between them. The germline CDR1 and CDR2 sequences are SGHRS and YFSETQ.

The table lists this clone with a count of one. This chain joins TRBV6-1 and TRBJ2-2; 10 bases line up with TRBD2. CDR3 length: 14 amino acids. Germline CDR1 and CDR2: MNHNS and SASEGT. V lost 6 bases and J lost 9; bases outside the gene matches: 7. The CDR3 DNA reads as TGTGCCAGCAGAACCGGGACTAGCGTGTGGGAGCTGTTTTTT. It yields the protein CASRTGTSVWELFF.

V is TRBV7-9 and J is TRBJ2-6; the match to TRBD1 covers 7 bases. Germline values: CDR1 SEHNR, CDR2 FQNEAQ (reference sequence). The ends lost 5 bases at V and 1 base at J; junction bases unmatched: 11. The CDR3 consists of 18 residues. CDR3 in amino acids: CASSAGTEVDSGANVLTF. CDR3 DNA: TGTGCCAGCAGCGCAGGGACAGAAGTAGATTCTGGGGCCAACGTCCTGACTTTC.

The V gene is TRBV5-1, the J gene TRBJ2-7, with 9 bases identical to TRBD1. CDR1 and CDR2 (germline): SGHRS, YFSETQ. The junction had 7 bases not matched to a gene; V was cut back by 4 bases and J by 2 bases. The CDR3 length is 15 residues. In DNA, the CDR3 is TGCGCCAGCAGCGTCCCACAGGGGGCCCCCTACGAGCAGTACTTC. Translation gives CASSVPQGAPYEQYF.

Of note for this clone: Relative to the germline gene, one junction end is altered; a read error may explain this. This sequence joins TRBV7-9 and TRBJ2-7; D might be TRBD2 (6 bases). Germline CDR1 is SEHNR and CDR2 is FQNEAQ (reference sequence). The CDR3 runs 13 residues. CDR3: CSSSLAWGDEQYF. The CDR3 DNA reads TGTTCCAGCAGCTTAGCCTGGGGGGACGAGCAGTACTTC.

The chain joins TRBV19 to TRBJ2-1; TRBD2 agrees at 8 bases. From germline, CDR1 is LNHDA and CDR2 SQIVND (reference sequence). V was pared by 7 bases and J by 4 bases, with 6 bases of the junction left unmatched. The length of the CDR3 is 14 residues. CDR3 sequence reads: CASMGGLGYNEQFF. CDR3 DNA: TGTGCCAGTATGGGGGGACTAGGATACAATGAGCAGTTCTTC.

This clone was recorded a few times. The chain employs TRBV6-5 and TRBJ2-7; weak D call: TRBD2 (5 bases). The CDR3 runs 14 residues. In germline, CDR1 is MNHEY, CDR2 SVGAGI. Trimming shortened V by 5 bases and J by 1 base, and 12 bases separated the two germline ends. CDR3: CASSRPGISYEQYF. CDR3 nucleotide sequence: TGTGCCAGCAGTCGACCGGGGATTTCCTACGAGCAGTACTTC.

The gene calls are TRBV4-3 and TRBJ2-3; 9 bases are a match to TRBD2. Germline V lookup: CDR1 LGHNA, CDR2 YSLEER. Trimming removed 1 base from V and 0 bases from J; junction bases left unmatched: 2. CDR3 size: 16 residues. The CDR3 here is CASSQGTSASTDTQYF. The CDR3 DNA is TGCGCCAGCAGCCAAGGGACTAGCGCTAGCACAGATACGCAGTATTTT.

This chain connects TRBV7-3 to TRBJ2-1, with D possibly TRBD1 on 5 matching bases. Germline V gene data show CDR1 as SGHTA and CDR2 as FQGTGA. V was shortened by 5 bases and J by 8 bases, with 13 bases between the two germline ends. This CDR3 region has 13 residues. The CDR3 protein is CASSPSWGDEQFF. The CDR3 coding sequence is TGTGCCAGCAGCCCATCCTGGGGCGATGAGCAGTTCTTC.

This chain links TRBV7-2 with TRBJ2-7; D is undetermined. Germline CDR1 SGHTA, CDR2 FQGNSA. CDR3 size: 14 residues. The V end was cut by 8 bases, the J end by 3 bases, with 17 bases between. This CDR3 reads CASRAPSAFYEQYF. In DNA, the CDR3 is TGTGCCAGCCGTGCCCCCAGCGCCTTCTACGAGCAGTACTTC.

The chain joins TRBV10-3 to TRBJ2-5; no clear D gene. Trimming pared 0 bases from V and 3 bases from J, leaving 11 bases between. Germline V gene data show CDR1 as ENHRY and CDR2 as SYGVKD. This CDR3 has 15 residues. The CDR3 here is CAISESIGPEETQYF. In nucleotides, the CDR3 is TGTGCCATCAGTGAGTCGATTGGGCCAGAAGAGACCCAGTACTTC.

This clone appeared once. Written as DNA, the CDR3 is TGTGCCAGCATGCCTAGCGGGAGTTACGAGCAGTACTTC. Amino acid sequence: CASMPSGSYEQYF. The chain uses TRBV27 and TRBJ2-7, with 10 bases aligning to TRBD2. This CDR3 has 13 amino acids. With V trimmed by 7 bases and J by 4 bases, 4 bases remained unmatched. The germline V gene has CDR1 MNHEY and CDR2 SMNVEV (reference sequence).